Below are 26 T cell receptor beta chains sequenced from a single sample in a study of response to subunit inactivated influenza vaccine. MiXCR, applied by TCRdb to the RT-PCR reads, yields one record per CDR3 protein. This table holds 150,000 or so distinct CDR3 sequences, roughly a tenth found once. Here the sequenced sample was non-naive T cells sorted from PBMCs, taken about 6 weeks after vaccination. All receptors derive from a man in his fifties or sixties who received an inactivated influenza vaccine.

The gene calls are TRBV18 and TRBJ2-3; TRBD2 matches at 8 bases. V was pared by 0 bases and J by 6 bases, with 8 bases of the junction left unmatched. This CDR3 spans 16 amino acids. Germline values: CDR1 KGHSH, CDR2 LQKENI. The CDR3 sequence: CASSPPGRGGGDTQYF. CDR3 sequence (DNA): TGTGCCAGCTCACCACCGGGCCGGGGGGGCGGTGATACGCAGTATTTT.

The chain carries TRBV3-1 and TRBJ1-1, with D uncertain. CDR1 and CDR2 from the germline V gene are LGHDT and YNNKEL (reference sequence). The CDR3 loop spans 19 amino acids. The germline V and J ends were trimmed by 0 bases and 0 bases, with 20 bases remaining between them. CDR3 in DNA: TGTGCCAGCAGCCAAGATTTTTCGGCGGGGAGGCCTATGAACACTGAAGCTTTCTTT. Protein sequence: CASSQDFSAGRPMNTEAFF. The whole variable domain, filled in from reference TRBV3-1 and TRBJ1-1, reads DTAVSQTPKYLVTQMGNDKSIKCEQNLGHDTMYWYKQDSKKFLKIMFSYNNKELIINETVPNRFSPKSPDKAHLNLHINSLELGDSAVYFCASSQDFSAGRPMNTEAFFGQGTRLTVV.

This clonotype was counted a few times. The CDR3, as DNA: TGTGCCAGCAGCTTGGCCACAGGGGTATCCTACAATGAGCAGTTCTTC. It codes for CASSLATGVSYNEQFF. V gene TRBV7-7 combines with J gene TRBJ2-1; 7 nucleotides match TRBD1. Trimming took 3 bases from V and 1 from J; bases not matched to a gene: 6. Germline-derived CDR1 and CDR2 are SSHAT and FNYEAQ (reference sequence). The CDR3 is 16 residues long.

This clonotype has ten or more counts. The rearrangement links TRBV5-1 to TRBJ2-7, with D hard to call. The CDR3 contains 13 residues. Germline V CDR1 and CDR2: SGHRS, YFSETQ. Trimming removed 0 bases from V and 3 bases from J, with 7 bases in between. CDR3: CASSLEGSYEQYF. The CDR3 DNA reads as TGCGCCAGCAGCTTGGAAGGTAGCTACGAGCAGTACTTC.

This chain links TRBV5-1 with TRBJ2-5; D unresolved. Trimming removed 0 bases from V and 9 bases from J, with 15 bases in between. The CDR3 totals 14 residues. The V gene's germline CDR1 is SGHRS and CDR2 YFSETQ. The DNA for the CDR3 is TGCGCCAGCAGCTTGGAGGTGGGTCATCAGGCCCAGTACTTC. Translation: CASSLEVGHQAQYF.

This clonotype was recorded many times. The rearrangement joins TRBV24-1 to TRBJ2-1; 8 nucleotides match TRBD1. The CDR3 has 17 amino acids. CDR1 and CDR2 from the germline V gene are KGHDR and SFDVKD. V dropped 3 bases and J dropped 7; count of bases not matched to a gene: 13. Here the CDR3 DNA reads TGTGCCACCAGTGATAGGACAGGGAAGCCCGGTGGGAATGAGCAGTTCTTC. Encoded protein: CATSDRTGKPGGNEQFF.

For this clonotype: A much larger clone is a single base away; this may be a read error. CDR3 nucleotide sequence: TGTGCCAGCAGCCGAGGACAGTATAGCAATCAGCCCCAGCATTTT. As protein: CASSRGQYSNQPQHF. The rearrangement uses TRBV5-6 and TRBJ1-5; tentatively, D is TRBD1 (6 bases). The CDR3 is 15 residues long. The germline V gene has CDR1 SGHDT and CDR2 YYEEEE. The V end was cut by 4 bases, the J end by 0 bases, with 11 bases between.

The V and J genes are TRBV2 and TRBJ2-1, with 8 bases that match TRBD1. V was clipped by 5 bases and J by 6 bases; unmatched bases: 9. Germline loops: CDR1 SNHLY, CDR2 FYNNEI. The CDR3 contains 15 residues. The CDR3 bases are TGTGCCAGCAGTACCGCGGACAGGGTGGGCAATGAGCAGTTCTTC. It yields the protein CASSTADRVGNEQFF.

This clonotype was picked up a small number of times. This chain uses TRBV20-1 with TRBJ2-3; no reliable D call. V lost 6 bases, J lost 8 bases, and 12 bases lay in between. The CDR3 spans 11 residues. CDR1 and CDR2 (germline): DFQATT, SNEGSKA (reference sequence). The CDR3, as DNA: TGCAGTGCCCCAGAGACGGGTACGCAGTATTTT. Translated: CSAPETGTQYF.

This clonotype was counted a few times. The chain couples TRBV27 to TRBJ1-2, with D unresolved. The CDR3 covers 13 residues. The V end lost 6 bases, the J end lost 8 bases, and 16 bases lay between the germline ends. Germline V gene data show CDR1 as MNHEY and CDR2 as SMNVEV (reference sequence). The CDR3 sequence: CASSRHEGTGYTF. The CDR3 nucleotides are TGTGCCAGCAGCCGCCACGAGGGTACGGGCTACACCTTC.

The chain's CDR3 is CASSLGTDLRTNEKLFF. The CDR3 DNA is TGTGCCAGCAGCCTCGGGACAGACCTAAGGACTAATGAAAAACTGTTTTTT. The V and J genes are TRBV3-1 and TRBJ1-4; 7 positions match TRBD1. There are 17 residues in the CDR3. The germline gives CDR1 LGHDT, CDR2 YNNKEL (reference sequence). V dropped 4 bases and J dropped 2; count of bases not matched to a gene: 10.

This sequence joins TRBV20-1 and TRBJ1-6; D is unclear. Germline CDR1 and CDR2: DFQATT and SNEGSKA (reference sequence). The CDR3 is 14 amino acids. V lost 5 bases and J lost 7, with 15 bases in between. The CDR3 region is CSAGNQGGNSPLHF. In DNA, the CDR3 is TGCAGTGCTGGGAATCAAGGTGGGAATTCACCCCTCCACTTT.

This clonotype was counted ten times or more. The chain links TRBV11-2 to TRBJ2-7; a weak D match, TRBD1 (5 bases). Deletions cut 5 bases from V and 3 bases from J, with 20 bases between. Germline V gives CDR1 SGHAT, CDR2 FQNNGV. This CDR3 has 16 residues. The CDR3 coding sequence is TGTGCCAGCAGCCGTAGTCCGGACAAATGGGGCTACGAGCAGTACTTC. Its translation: CASSRSPDKWGYEQYF.

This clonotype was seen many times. The CDR3 loop reads CSVLQAQETQYF. The CDR3 DNA reads as TGCAGCGTTCTCCAGGCCCAAGAGACCCAGTACTTC. The V and J genes are TRBV29-1 and TRBJ2-5; D ambiguous. Germline CDR1 reads SQVTM; CDR2 reads ANQGSEA. The CDR3 is 12 amino acids. V lost 5 bases to trimming and J lost 1 base, with 8 bases between them.

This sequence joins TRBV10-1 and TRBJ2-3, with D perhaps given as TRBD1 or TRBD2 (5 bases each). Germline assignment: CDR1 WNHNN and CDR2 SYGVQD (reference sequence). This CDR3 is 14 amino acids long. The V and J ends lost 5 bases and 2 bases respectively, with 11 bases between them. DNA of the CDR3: TGCGCCAGCAGTCTTGGGGGAATCACAGATACGCAGTATTTT. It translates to CASSLGGITDTQYF.

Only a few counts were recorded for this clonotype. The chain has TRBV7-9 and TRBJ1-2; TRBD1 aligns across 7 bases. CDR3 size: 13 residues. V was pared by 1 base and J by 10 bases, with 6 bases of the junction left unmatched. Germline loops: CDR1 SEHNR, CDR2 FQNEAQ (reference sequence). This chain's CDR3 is CASSLETGTDYTF. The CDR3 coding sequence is TGTGCCAGCAGCTTAGAGACCGGGACAGACTACACCTTC.

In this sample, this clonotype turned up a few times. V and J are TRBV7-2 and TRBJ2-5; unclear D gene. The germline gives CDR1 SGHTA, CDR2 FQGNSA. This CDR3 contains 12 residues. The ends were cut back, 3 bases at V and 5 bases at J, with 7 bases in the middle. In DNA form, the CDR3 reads TGTGCCAGCAGCTTCGGAGAGGAGACCCAGTACTTC. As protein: CASSFGEETQYF.

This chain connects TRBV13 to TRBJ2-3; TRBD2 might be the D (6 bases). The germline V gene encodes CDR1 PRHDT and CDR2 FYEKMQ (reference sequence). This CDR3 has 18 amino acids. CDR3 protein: CTRSLGLYRRARTDTQYF. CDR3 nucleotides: TGTACCCGCAGTTTAGGCCTGTACAGGAGGGCTCGCACAGATACGCAGTATTTT. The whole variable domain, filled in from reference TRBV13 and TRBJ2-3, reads AAGVIQSPRHLIKEKRETATLKCYPIPRHDTVYWYQQGPGQDPQFLISFYEKMQSDKGSIPDRFSAQQFSDYHSELNMSSLELGDSALYFCTRSLGLYRRARTDTQYFGPGTRLTVL.

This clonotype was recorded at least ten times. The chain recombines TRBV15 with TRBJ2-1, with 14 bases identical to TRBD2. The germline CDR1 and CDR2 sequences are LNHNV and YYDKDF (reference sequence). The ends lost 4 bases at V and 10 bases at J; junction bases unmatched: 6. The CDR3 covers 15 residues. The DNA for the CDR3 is TGTGCCACCAGCACCGGACTAGCGGGGGGCAAGGAGCAGTTCTTC. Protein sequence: CATSTGLAGGKEQFF.

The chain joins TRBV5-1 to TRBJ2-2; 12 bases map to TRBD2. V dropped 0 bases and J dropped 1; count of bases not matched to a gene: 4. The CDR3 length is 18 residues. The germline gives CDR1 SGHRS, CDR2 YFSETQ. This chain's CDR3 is CASSLGLAGVLNTGELFF. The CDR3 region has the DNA TGCGCCAGCAGCTTGGGACTAGCGGGAGTTTTGAACACCGGGGAGCTGTTTTTT.

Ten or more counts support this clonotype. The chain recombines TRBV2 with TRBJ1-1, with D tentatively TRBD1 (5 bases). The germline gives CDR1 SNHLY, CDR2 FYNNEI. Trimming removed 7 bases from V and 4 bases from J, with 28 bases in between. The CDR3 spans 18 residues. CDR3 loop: CASTTTKGFGAPVTEAFF. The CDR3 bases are TGTGCCAGCACAACCACCAAAGGGTTTGGGGCGCCGGTCACTGAAGCTTTCTTT. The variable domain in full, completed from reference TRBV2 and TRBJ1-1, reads EPEVTQTPSHQVTQMGQEVILRCVPISNHLYFYWYRQILGQKVEFLVSFYNNEISEKSEIFDDQFSVERPDGSNFTLKIRSTKLEDSAMYFCASTTTKGFGAPVTEAFFGQGTRLTVV.

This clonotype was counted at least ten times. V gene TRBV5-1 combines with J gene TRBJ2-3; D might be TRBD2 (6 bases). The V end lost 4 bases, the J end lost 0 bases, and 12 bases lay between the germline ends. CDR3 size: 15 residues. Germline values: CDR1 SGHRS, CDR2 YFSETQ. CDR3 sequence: CASSRTTTSTDTQYF. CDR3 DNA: TGCGCCAGCAGCCGGACTACTACTAGCACAGATACGCAGTATTTT.

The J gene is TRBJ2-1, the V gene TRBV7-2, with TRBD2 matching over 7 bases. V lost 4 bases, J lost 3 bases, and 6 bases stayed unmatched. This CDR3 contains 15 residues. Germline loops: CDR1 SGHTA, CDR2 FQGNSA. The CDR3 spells CASSSGRGGYNEQFF. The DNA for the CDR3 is TGTGCCAGCAGCTCTGGGAGGGGCGGCTACAATGAGCAGTTCTTC. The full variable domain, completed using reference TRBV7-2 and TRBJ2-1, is GAGVSQSPSNKVTEKGKDVELRCDPISGHTALYWYRQSLGQGLEFLIYFQGNSAPDKSGLPSDRFSAERTGGSVSTLTIQRTQQEDSAVYLCASSSGRGGYNEQFFGPGTRLTVL.

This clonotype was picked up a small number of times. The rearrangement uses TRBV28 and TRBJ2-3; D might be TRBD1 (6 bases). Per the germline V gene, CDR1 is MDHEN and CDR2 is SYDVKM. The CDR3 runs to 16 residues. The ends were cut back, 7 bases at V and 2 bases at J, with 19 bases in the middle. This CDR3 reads CASNPGTKLNTDTQYF. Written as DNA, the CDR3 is TGTGCCAGCAACCCCGGGACAAAGCTTAACACAGATACGCAGTATTTT.

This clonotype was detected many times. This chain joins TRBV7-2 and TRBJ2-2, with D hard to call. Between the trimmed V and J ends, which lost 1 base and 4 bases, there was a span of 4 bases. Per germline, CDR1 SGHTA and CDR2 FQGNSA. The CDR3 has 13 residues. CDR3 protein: CASSLGATGELFF. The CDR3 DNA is TGTGCCAGCAGCTTAGGGGCCACCGGGGAGCTGTTTTTT.

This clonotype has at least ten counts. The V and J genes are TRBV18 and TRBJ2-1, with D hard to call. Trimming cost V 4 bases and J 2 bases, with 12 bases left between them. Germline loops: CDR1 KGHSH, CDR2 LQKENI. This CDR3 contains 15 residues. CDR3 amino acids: CASSLRSDTYNEQFF. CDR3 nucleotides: TGTGCCAGCTCACTCAGGAGCGACACCTACAATGAGCAGTTCTTC.